The 13 T cell receptor beta chains presented below share a single source sample, sequenced in a study of shared clonotypes between healthy human individuals. The assay was immunoSEQ multiplex PCR, and TCRdb's table has in-frame clones only and misses some. The table lists 850,000 to 1,200,000 clones, more than 65% of them singletons. Sequences were obtained from memory CD4+ T cells sorted from blood. Subset denoted: CD45RA-negative fraction. Receptors were obtained from a man younger than 35 in good health.

Concerning this clone itself: Other DNA sequences in this specimen translate into the identical CDR3. The chain carries TRBV9 and TRBJ2-7; D tentatively reads TRBD1 or TRBD2 (5 bases each). The germline V gene has CDR1 SGDLS and CDR2 YYNGEE. The CDR3 loop spans 14 amino acids. V was trimmed by 3 bases and J by 2 bases, leaving 12 bases between them. In DNA form, the CDR3 reads TGTGCCAGCAGCGCGGGGACGGGAACCTACGAGCAGTACTTC. It yields the protein CASSAGTGTYEQYF.

The V and J genes are TRBV18 and TRBJ1-1; D unclear. CDR3 length: 17 residues. Germline V gene lookup returns CDR1 KGHSH and CDR2 LQKENI. Trimming pared 3 bases from V and 1 base from J, leaving 18 bases between. The CDR3, as DNA: TGTGCCAGCTCACCGGACGCCCCGACGGTGGGGAACACTGAAGCTTTCTTT. Its protein is CASSPDAPTVGNTEAFF.

Of note for this clone: One junction end does not reproduce the germline sequence, and a read error may be involved. This chain joins TRBV7-9 and TRBJ1-2, with D perhaps matching TRBD1 (5 bases). Germline V gene sequence: CDR1 SEHNR, CDR2 FQNEAQ (reference sequence). The CDR3 has 13 residues. In nucleotides, the CDR3 is TGTGCCAGCACCTTACAGGATAGGGATGGCTACACCTTC. Amino acid sequence: CASTLQDRDGYTF.

The chain carries TRBV5-4 and TRBJ2-1; D tentatively reads TRBD1 or TRBD2 (7 bases each). V shed 4 bases and J shed 9 bases, with 17 bases lying between them. Per the germline V gene, CDR1 is SGHNT and CDR2 is YYREEE (reference sequence). The length of the CDR3 is 14 residues. CDR3: CASSPQGGDSEQFF. The CDR3 region has the DNA TGTGCCAGCAGCCCCCAGGGGGGGGACAGTGAGCAGTTCTTC.

On this clone itself: Other DNA sequences in the same sample also yield this CDR3. The rearrangement joins TRBV5-4 to TRBJ2-3; D remains ambiguous. V lost 2 bases to trimming and J lost 0 bases, with 10 bases between them. The CDR3 runs to 15 residues. Germline values: CDR1 SGHNT, CDR2 YYREEE (reference sequence). CDR3 DNA: TGTGCCAGCAGCTTAGGGCTAGAAAGCACAGATACGCAGTATTTT. Translation gives CASSLGLESTDTQYF. Using reference TRBV5-4 and TRBJ2-3 for the parts outside the CDR3, the full variable domain is ETGVTQSPTHLIKTRGQQVTLRCSSQSGHNTVSWYQQALGQGPQFIFQYYREEENGRGNFPPRFSGLQFPNYSSELNVNALELDDSALYLCASSLGLESTDTQYFGPGTRLTVL.

This chain joins TRBV11-3 and TRBJ2-5; D call uncertain. The V end was cut by 3 bases, the J end by 5 bases, with 13 bases between. The CDR3 consists of 14 residues. The V gene's germline CDR1 is SGHNT and CDR2 YENEEA. DNA of the CDR3: TGTGCCAGCAGCTTTGCAGGAGCTGGGGAGACCCAGTACTTC. Encoded protein: CASSFAGAGETQYF.

The gene calls are TRBV7-9 and TRBJ2-5, with D tentatively TRBD1 (6 bases). CDR3 length equals 14 residues. Deletions cut 5 bases from V and 3 bases from J, with 13 bases between. CDR1 is SEHNR, CDR2 FQNEAQ, per germline (reference sequence). The CDR3, as DNA: TGTGCCAGCAGCGTGTGGACAGTCGAAGAGACCCAGTACTTC. Protein sequence: CASSVWTVEETQYF.

This clone occurred a few times. This rearrangement joins TRBV30 to TRBJ2-2; D assignment may be TRBD1 or TRBD2 (5 bases each). This CDR3 contains 15 residues. Germline values: CDR1 GTSNPN, CDR2 SVGIG (reference sequence). The V gene lost 1 base and the J gene lost 4 bases, with 13 bases spanning the gap. CDR3 DNA: TGTGCCTGGAGTGCCTCGGGGCGCGGCACCGGGGAGCTGTTTTTT. Its translation: CAWSASGRGTGELFF.

This clone showed up just a few times. The rearrangement joins TRBV7-9 to TRBJ1-1; the match to TRBD1 covers 7 bases. Trimming removed 6 bases from V and 0 bases from J; junction bases left unmatched: 10. Germline V gene sequence: CDR1 SEHNR, CDR2 FQNEAQ (reference sequence). This CDR3 comprises 16 residues. The CDR3 coding sequence is TGTGCCAGCAGTCGCTTGATGGACAGGATGAACACTGAAGCTTTCTTT. Its translation is CASSRLMDRMNTEAFF.

This clone was counted a single time. This chain links TRBV10-3 with TRBJ1-5; 8 bases line up with TRBD1. CDR3 size: 13 residues. CDR1 is ENHRY and CDR2 is SYGVKD in the germline V gene. The J segment lost 7 bases and the V segment lost 2 bases, leaving 1 base of the junction unmatched. The CDR3: CAISEGDRQPQHF. The CDR3 DNA sequence: TGTGCCATCAGTGAGGGGGACAGGCAGCCCCAGCATTTT.

V and J are TRBV27 and TRBJ2-2; D is unresolved. Germline V gene sequence: CDR1 MNHEY, CDR2 SMNVEV (reference sequence). Trimming removed 6 bases from V and 8 bases from J, with 16 bases in between. The CDR3 has 14 amino acids. CDR3 in DNA: TGTGCCAGCAGGGGATGGAGTACCTTAGGGGAGCTGTTTTTT. Residues: CASRGWSTLGELFF.

This clone appeared once. The same CDR3 also results from other DNA sequences found in this sample. This rearrangement joins TRBV30 to TRBJ2-7, with 7 bases that match TRBD1. The CDR3 runs to 13 residues. Looked up from germline, CDR1 is GTSNPN and CDR2 is SVGIG (reference sequence). V shed 3 bases and J 0 bases; nucleotides not matched to a gene: 2. For the CDR3, the DNA is TGTGCCTGGAGCCGGGACAGCTCCTACGAGCAGTACTTC. This encodes CAWSRDSSYEQYF.

This chain joins TRBV9 and TRBJ2-3; 7 positions agree with TRBD2. This CDR3 spans 16 amino acids. Trimming took 6 bases from V and 2 from J; bases not matched to a gene: 12. From germline, CDR1 is SGDLS and CDR2 YYNGEE. The CDR3 sequence is CASTATSSGYTDTQYF. The CDR3 coding sequence is TGTGCCAGCACCGCTACCTCTAGCGGATACACAGATACGCAGTATTTT.